Shown below are 22 T cell receptor beta chains from a single sample sequenced in a study of cytomegalovirus exposure and HLA in healthy donors. 13 Jbeta primers and 60 Vbeta primers were used for the PCR. This table comes from immunoSEQ multiplex PCR, and its TCRdb copy is limited to in-frame clones, with some not included. The repertoire includes about 140,000 clones, around 85% of them detected once, and approximately 8.3% sits in the top ten. The sequencing sample was made of PBMCs. These receptors all come from a woman aged 50 to 60 in good health and CMV-seropositive.

V and J are TRBV19 and TRBJ1-2, with 12 bases matching TRBD1. The V segment lost 3 bases and the J segment 7 bases; nucleotides outside the gene matches: 6. Germline V lookup: CDR1 LNHDA, CDR2 SQIVND (reference sequence). This CDR3 contains 15 residues. The CDR3 region is CASSMGQGAIIGYTF. The CDR3 DNA follows: TGTGCCAGTAGTATGGGACAGGGGGCTATAATTGGCTACACCTTC.

V is TRBV6-4 and J is TRBJ1-2; possibly TRBD1 for D (5 bases). Germline loops: CDR1 MRHNA, CDR2 SNTAGT. The CDR3 is 13 residues long. Trimming took off 0 bases at V and 4 bases at J, with 6 bases between the two ends. In nucleotides, the CDR3 is TGTGCCAGCAGTGACTCCCAGGGCTATGGCTACACCTTC. Translated: CASSDSQGYGYTF.

The chain has TRBV7-3 and TRBJ2-1; the match to TRBD2 covers 9 bases. With 3 bases clipped from V and 7 bases from J, the junction kept 7 bases outside the gene matches. Germline CDR1 reads SGHTA; CDR2 reads FQGTGA. This CDR3 is built from 15 residues. The CDR3 coding sequence is TGTGCCAGCAGCTTTCGCGGGGGGGCTGGGAATGAGCAGTTCTTC. Amino acid sequence: CASSFRGGAGNEQFF.

The genes are TRBV19 and TRBJ1-1; maybe TRBD1 (5 bases). CDR3 length equals 14 residues. Trimming stripped 9 bases from V and 0 bases from J, with 14 bases between. Germline V lookup: CDR1 LNHDA, CDR2 SQIVND (reference sequence). The CDR3 nucleotides read TGTGCCAGCCACAGGACGGCTATGAACACTGAAGCTTTCTTT. Translating it yields CASHRTAMNTEAFF.

In its sample, this clone was seen once. The genes are TRBV4-2 and TRBJ1-2; possible D gene TRBD1, 5 bases. The germline V and J ends were trimmed by 5 bases and 7 bases, with 20 bases remaining between them. Germline assignment: CDR1 LGHNA and CDR2 YNFKEQ. The length of the CDR3 is 15 residues. DNA of the CDR3: TGTGCCAGCAGCGGTAAAAGTCAGGGTAGGGGTGGCTACACCTTC. Amino acids: CASSGKSQGRGGYTF.

Concerning this clone itself: The sample carries other DNA sequences with the same CDR3. The chain links TRBV6-5 to TRBJ2-7; D might be TRBD1 (6 bases). The CDR3 has 12 residues. The germline gives CDR1 MNHEY, CDR2 SVGAGI. Between the trimmed V and J ends, which lost 6 bases and 2 bases, there was a span of 8 bases. CDR3 coding DNA: TGTGCCAGCAGCTCAGGGGCCTACGAGCAGTACTTC. Translation: CASSSGAYEQYF.

V usage is TRBV15 and J usage is TRBJ2-1, with a weak D call TRBD1 (6 bases). V gave up 6 bases and J gave up 8 bases, with 14 bases separating them. Germline CDR1 LNHNV, CDR2 YYDKDF (reference sequence). The CDR3 sequence is 13 residues long. The CDR3 sequence: CATRAGTIHEQFF. DNA of the CDR3: TGTGCCACCAGGGCCGGGACAATCCATGAGCAGTTCTTC.

Here the CDR3 reads CASSFRDSEAFF. The CDR3 DNA reads as TGCGCCAGCAGCTTCCGGGACAGTGAAGCTTTCTTT. This chain uses TRBV5-1 with TRBJ1-1; 7 bases align to TRBD1. Germline CDR1 and CDR2: SGHRS and YFSETQ. The V gene end was trimmed by 2 bases and the J gene end by 7 bases; junction bases not matched to a gene: 2. The CDR3 is 12 amino acids.

The chain joins TRBV9 to TRBJ2-1, with 8 bases lining up with TRBD2. The CDR3 consists of 15 residues. Germline V lookup: CDR1 SGDLS, CDR2 YYNGEE. V shed 4 bases, J shed 6 bases, and the junction held 9 bases outside the gene matches. Written as DNA, the CDR3 is TGTGCCAGCAGCCCTATTTCTGGGACTAGCAATGAGCAGTTCTTC. Its protein is CASSPISGTSNEQFF.

V usage is TRBV11-2 and J usage is TRBJ1-2, with D uncertain. CDR3 length: 12 amino acids. Per the germline V gene, CDR1 is SGHAT and CDR2 is FQNNGV. V lost 6 bases and J 4 bases, leaving 9 bases between the germline ends. The CDR3 loop reads CASSPNTYGYTF. CDR3 bases: TGTGCCAGCAGTCCCAACACCTATGGCTACACCTTC.

The chain employs TRBV7-3 and TRBJ2-6; possible D gene TRBD2, 7 bases. The CDR3 covers 17 residues. Germline-derived CDR1 and CDR2 are SGHTA and FQGTGA. With 5 bases removed from V and 1 base from J, the gap between germline ends came to 15 bases. The DNA for the CDR3 is TGTGCCAGCAGCCCTAGGGGGGGGACTTCTGGGGCCAACGTCCTGACTTTC. This encodes CASSPRGGTSGANVLTF.

The chain couples TRBV15 to TRBJ2-7; 9 bases align to TRBD1. This CDR3 comprises 14 residues. Germline-derived CDR1 and CDR2 are LNHNV and YYDKDF (reference sequence). V shed 1 base, J shed 4 bases, and the junction held 2 bases outside the gene matches. CDR3 loop: CATSRVTGGYEQYF. CDR3 sequence (DNA): TGTGCCACCAGCAGAGTGACAGGGGGGTACGAGCAGTACTTC.

The genes are TRBV18 and TRBJ1-3; tentative D call: TRBD1 (5 bases). CDR1 is KGHSH, CDR2 LQKENI, per germline. The CDR3 has 18 amino acids. With 0 bases removed from V and 0 bases from J, the gap between germline ends came to 15 bases. The CDR3 sequence: CASSPPGRGSRSGNTIYF. In nucleotides, the CDR3 is TGTGCCAGCTCACCACCGGGGCGGGGTTCGCGCTCTGGAAACACCATATATTTT.

The V call is TRBV11-2, the J call TRBJ2-1; 8 bases line up with TRBD1. The V gene end was trimmed by 4 bases and the J gene end by 9 bases; junction bases not matched to a gene: 5. The CDR3 spans 13 residues. Germline V gives CDR1 SGHAT, CDR2 FQNNGV. The CDR3 DNA reads TGTGCCAGCAGCTCCGACAGGGGAAGTGAGCAGTTCTTC. Its protein is CASSSDRGSEQFF.

This chain joins TRBV11-2 and TRBJ2-5, with TRBD2 matching over 8 bases. Trimming cost V 5 bases and J 4 bases; bases outside gene matches: 6. Germline V gene data show CDR1 as SGHAT and CDR2 as FQNNGV. This CDR3 is 14 amino acids long. CDR3 protein: CASSRAGGAETQYF. The CDR3 DNA is TGTGCCAGCAGCCGGGCGGGGGGCGCAGAGACCCAGTACTTC.

The V and J genes are TRBV4-1 and TRBJ2-7; D is possibly TRBD1 (5 bases). V was trimmed by 3 bases and J by 0 bases, leaving 12 bases between them. This CDR3 spans 15 amino acids. Germline CDR1 reads MGHRA; CDR2 reads YSYEKL. DNA of the CDR3: TGCGCCAGCAGCCATAACGGGCAGGGCTCCTACGAGCAGTACTTC. Residues: CASSHNGQGSYEQYF.

The chain joins TRBV5-4 to TRBJ1-1, with a weak D call TRBD1 (5 bases). The CDR3 is 14 residues long. The V gene's germline CDR1 is SGHNT and CDR2 YYREEE (reference sequence). The germline V and J ends were trimmed by 1 base and 3 bases, with 10 bases remaining between them. CDR3 sequence (DNA): TGTGCCAGCAGCTTGCCGGGGGGATACACTGAAGCTTTCTTT. This translates into CASSLPGGYTEAFF.

The chain recombines TRBV20-1 with TRBJ2-3; the D is unclear. Germline assignment: CDR1 DFQATT and CDR2 SNEGSKA (reference sequence). With 5 bases removed from V and 2 bases from J, the gap between germline ends came to 5 bases. The CDR3 contains 11 residues. Here the CDR3 reads CSAGLTDTQYF. The CDR3 coding sequence is TGCAGTGCTGGCCTCACAGATACGCAGTATTTT.

V gene TRBV4-2 combines with J gene TRBJ1-2, with no clear D. Per germline, CDR1 LGHNA and CDR2 YNFKEQ. This CDR3 contains 17 residues. Trimming pared 3 bases from V and 0 bases from J, leaving 17 bases between. Here the CDR3 DNA reads TGTGCCAGCAGCCACACGAGTAATAGCAGAGCTAACTATGGCTACACCTTC. Its protein product is CASSHTSNSRANYGYTF.

The rearrangement joins TRBV27 to TRBJ2-5, with TRBD2 matching over 15 bases. The J segment lost 0 bases and the V segment lost 6 bases, leaving 11 bases of the junction unmatched. CDR1 and CDR2 from the germline V gene are MNHEY and SMNVEV (reference sequence). CDR3 length: 19 amino acids. CDR3 nucleotide sequence: TGTGCCAGCAGGGGGGGACTAGCGGGGGGCCGGGGGTACCAAGAGACCCAGTACTTC. Protein sequence: CASRGGLAGGRGYQETQYF.

The rearrangement links TRBV4-2 to TRBJ1-4; TRBD1 matches at 10 bases. Trimming at V came to 4 bases and at J to 7 bases, leaving 18 bases not matched to a gene. This CDR3 spans 19 amino acids. From germline, CDR1 is LGHNA and CDR2 YNFKEQ. The CDR3 DNA reads as TGTGCCAGCAGCCGCCAACCGGGACAGGGGCCATCGAGGTCTGAAAAACTGTTTTTT. Translated: CASSRQPGQGPSRSEKLFF.

The V gene is TRBV28, the J gene TRBJ2-5; D perhaps matches TRBD2 (6 bases). Germline V lookup: CDR1 MDHEN, CDR2 SYDVKM. V was cut by 0 bases and J by 3 bases, with 11 bases left in between. CDR3 size: 15 residues. CDR3 loop: CASSLWGGPKETQYF. In DNA, the CDR3 is TGTGCCAGCAGTTTATGGGGGGGACCCAAAGAGACCCAGTACTTC.